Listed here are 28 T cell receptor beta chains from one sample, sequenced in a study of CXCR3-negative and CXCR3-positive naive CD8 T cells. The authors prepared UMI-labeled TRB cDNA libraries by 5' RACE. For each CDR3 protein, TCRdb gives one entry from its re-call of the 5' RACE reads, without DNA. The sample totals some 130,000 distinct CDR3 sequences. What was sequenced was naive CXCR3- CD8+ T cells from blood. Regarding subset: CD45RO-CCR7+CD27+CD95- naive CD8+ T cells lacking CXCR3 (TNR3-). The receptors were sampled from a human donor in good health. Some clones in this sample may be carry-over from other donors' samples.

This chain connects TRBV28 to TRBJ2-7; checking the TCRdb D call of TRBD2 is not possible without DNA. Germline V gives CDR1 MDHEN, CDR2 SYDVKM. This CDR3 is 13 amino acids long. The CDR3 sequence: CASSPRLYYEQYF.

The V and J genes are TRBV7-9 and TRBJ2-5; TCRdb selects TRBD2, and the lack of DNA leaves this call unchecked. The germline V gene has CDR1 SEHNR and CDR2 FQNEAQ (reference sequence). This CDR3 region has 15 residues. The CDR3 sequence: CASSRGSGVQETQYF.

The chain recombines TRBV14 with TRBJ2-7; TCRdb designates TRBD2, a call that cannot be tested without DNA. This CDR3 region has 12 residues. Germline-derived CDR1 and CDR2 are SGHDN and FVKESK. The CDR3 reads CASGLFSYEQYF.

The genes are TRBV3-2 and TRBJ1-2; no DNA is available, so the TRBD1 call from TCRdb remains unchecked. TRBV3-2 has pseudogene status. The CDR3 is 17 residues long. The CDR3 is CASSQERGGPSNYGYTF.

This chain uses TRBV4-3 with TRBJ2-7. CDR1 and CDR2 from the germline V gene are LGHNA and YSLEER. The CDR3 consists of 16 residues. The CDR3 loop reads CASSQARGQGSYEQYF.

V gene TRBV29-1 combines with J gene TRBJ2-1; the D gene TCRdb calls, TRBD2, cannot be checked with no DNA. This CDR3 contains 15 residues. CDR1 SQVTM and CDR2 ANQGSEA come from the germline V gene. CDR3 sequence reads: CSVLDSSEFYNEQFF.

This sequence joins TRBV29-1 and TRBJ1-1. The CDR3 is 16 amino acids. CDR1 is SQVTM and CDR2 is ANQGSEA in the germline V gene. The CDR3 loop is CSVEEARAGGLFGAFF.

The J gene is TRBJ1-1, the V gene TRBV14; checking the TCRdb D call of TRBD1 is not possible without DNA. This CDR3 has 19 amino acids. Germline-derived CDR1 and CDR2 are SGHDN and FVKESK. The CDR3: CASSQDSRQGGLTNTEAFF.

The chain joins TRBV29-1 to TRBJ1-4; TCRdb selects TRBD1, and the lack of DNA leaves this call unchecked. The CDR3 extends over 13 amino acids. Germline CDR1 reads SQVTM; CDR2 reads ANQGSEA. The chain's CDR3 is CSTRQTDSEKLFF.

This chain's CDR3 is CASIGQGSEQYF. V gene TRBV3-1 combines with J gene TRBJ2-7; as DNA is missing, the TRBD1 call by TCRdb cannot be tested. Germline CDR1 and CDR2: LGHDT and YNNKEL (reference sequence). The CDR3 covers 12 residues.

The CDR3 here is CASKAGTSGGAYNEQFF. The gene calls are TRBV12-3 or TRBV12-4 and TRBJ2-1; TCRdb indicates TRBD2, and absent DNA this call remains unverified. The CDR3 sequence is 17 residues long.

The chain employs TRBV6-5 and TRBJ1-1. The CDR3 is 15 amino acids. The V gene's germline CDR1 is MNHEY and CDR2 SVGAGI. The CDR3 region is CASEFRGLSNTEAFF.

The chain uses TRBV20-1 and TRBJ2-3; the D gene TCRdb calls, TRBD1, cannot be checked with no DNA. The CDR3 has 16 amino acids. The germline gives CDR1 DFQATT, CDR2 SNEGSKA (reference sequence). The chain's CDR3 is CSARAYMSPDADTQYF.

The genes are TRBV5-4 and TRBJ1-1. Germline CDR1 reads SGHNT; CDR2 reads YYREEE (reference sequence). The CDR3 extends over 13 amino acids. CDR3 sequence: CASSEIPRGEAFF.

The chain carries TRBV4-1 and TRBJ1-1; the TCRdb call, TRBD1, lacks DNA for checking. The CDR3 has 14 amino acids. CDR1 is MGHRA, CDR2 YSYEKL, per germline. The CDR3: CASSQFLRGTEAFF.

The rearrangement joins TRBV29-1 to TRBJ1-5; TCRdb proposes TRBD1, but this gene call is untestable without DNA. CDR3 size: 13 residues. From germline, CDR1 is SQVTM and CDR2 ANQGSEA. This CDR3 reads CSARTGRNQPQHF.

This CDR3 reads CASSLAGQGAYEQYF. This chain uses TRBV5-6 with TRBJ2-7; checking the TCRdb D call of TRBD1 is not possible without DNA. Germline V gives CDR1 SGHDT, CDR2 YYEEEE. The CDR3 has 15 amino acids.

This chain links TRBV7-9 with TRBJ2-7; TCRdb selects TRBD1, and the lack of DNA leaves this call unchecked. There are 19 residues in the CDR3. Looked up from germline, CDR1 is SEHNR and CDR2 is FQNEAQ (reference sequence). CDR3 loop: CASGENPMALRDRGYEQYF.

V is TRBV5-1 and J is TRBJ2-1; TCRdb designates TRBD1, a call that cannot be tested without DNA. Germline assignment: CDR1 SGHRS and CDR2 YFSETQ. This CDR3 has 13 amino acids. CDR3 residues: CASSLADGGPPFF.

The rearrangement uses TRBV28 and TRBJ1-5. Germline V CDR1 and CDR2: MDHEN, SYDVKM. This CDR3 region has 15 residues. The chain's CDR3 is CDSSLRGVRDQPQHF.

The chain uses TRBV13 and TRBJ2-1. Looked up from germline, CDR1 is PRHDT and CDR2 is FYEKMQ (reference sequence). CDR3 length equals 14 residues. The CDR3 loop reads CASSLGRQYNEQFF.

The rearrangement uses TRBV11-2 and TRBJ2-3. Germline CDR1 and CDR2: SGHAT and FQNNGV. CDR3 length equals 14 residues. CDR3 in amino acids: CASSFLGGSDTQYF.

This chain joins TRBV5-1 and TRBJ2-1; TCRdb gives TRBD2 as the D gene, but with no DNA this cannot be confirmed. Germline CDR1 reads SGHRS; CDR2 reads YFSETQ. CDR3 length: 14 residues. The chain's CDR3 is CASSGSGAYNERFF.

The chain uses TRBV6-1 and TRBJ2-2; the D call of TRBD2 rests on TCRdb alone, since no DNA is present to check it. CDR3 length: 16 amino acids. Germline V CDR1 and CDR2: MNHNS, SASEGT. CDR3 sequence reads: CASTRLADSNTGELFF.

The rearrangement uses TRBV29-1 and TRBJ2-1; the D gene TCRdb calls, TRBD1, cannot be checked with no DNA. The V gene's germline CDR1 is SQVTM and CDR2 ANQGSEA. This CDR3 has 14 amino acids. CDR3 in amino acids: CSVTGTGAPNEQFF.

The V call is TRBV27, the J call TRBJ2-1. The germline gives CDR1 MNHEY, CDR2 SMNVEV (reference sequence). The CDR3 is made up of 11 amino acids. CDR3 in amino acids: CASSSSAEQFF.

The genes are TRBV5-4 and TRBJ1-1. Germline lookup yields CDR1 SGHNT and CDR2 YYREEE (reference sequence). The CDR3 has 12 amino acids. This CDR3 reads CASSGLNTEAFF.

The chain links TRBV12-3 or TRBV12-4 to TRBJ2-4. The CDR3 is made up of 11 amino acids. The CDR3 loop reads CASSFQTHKYF.